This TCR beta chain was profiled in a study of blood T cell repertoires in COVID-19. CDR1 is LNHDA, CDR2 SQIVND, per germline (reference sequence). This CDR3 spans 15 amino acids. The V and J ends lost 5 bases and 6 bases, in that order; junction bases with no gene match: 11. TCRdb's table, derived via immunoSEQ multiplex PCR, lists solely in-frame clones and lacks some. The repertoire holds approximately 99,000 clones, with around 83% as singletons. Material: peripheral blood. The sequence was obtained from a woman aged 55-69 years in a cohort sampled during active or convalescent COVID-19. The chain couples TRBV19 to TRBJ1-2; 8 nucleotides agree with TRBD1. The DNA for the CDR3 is TGTGCCAGTAGTGCAAGACAGGGGAGGGCTGATGGCTACACCTTC. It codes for CASSARQGRADGYTF.